This passage covers 21 T cell receptor beta chains from one sample sequenced in a study of shared clonotypes between healthy human individuals. TCRdb keeps only in-frame clones here, not all; method: immunoSEQ multiplex PCR. Among 2,500,000 or so clones listed, 93% were seen once. The sequencing input was naive CD4+ T cells from PBMCs. As to subset: CD45RA+ positively selected. Every receptor here comes from a man aged 18 to 30 in good health. Some clones in this sample may be carry-over from other donors' samples.

The J gene is TRBJ2-2, the V gene TRBV5-5; D possibly matches TRBD1 or TRBD2 (5 bases each). The germline V gene encodes CDR1 SGHKS and CDR2 YYEKEE (reference sequence). Trimming removed 4 bases from V and 6 bases from J, with 19 bases in between. CDR3 length: 16 amino acids. The CDR3 spells CASSPLPRGEPGELFF. CDR3 bases: TGTGCCAGCAGCCCCCTCCCTAGAGGGGAACCCGGGGAGCTGTTTTTT.

The rearrangement links TRBV11-2 to TRBJ2-7; TRBD1 or TRBD2 may be the D gene (6 bases each). Germline V CDR1 and CDR2: SGHAT, FQNNGV. The V end was cut by 3 bases, the J end by 2 bases, with 14 bases between. The CDR3 runs to 15 residues. CDR3 residues: CASSFLRDTAYEQYF. The CDR3, as DNA: TGTGCCAGCAGCTTCCTGCGGGACACCGCCTACGAGCAGTACTTC. Based on the CDR3 plus reference TRBV11-2 and TRBJ2-7, the full variable domain is EAGVAQSPRYKIIEKRQSVAFWCNPISGHATLYWYQQILGQGPKLLIQFQNNGVVDDSQLPKDRFSAERLKGVDSTLKIQPAKLEDSAVYLCASSFLRDTAYEQYFGPGTRLTVT.

This clone was observed a handful of times. The chain joins TRBV2 to TRBJ1-5; the D gene is possibly TRBD1 (5 bases). The germline CDR1 and CDR2 sequences are SNHLY and FYNNEI. V lost 3 bases and J 3 bases, leaving 6 bases between the germline ends. CDR3 size: 13 residues. The CDR3: CASSDRDNQPQHF. DNA for the CDR3: TGTGCCAGCAGTGACAGGGACAATCAGCCCCAGCATTTT.

The CDR3 loop is CASSPRQGFVYGYTF. Here the CDR3 DNA reads TGCGCCAGCAGTCCTCGACAGGGATTCGTCTATGGCTACACCTTC. The chain recombines TRBV4-3 with TRBJ1-2; 7 bases are shared with TRBD1. There are 15 residues in the CDR3. The germline V gene has CDR1 LGHNA and CDR2 YSLEER. V lost 6 bases, J lost 4 bases, and 11 bases stayed unmatched.

V gene TRBV7-6 combines with J gene TRBJ2-7; 10 bases match TRBD1. V lost 2 bases and J lost 6; bases outside the gene matches: 10. The germline V gene has CDR1 SGHVS and CDR2 FNYEAQ. CDR3 length equals 16 residues. This chain's CDR3 is CASSLRGGQGMGEQYF. In DNA, the CDR3 is TGTGCCAGCAGCTTAAGAGGGGGACAGGGGATGGGCGAGCAGTACTTC. Full variable domain (missing parts from reference TRBV7-6 and TRBJ2-7): GAGVSQSPRYKVTKRGQDVALRCDPISGHVSLYWYRQALGQGPEFLTYFNYEAQQDKSGLPNDRFSAERPEGSISTLTIQRTEQRDSAMYRCASSLRGGQGMGEQYFGPGTRLTVT.

The rearrangement uses TRBV28 and TRBJ2-7, with D possibly TRBD1 on 7 matching bases. Germline CDR1 and CDR2: MDHEN and SYDVKM. V was shortened by 4 bases and J by 2 bases, with 15 bases between the two germline ends. The CDR3 is 15 residues long. The CDR3 loop reads CASSSPQGGTYEQYF. In DNA form, the CDR3 reads TGTGCCAGCAGTTCCCCGCAGGGGGGTACCTACGAGCAGTACTTC.

This clone was recorded once. The chain joins TRBV5-4 to TRBJ2-5; TRBD2 matches at 16 bases. The junction had 14 bases not matched to a gene; V was cut back by 4 bases and J by 5 bases. The CDR3 extends over 19 amino acids. The germline V gene encodes CDR1 SGHNT and CDR2 YYREEE (reference sequence). CDR3 coding DNA: TGTGCCAGCAGCCGCCGCCGGGGACTAGCGGGAGGGCCGTTGGAGACCCAGTACTTC. Amino acid sequence: CASSRRRGLAGGPLETQYF.

The rearrangement links TRBV2 to TRBJ2-2; D is possibly TRBD2 (6 bases). CDR3 length: 15 amino acids. The V and J ends lost 6 bases and 1 base respectively, with 12 bases between them. Germline-derived CDR1 and CDR2 are SNHLY and FYNNEI. DNA for the CDR3: TGTGCCAGCAGAAGCGGGCTGATGAACACCGGGGAGCTGTTTTTT. Its protein is CASRSGLMNTGELFF.

This chain links TRBV9 with TRBJ1-3; D is ambiguous. Trimming shortened V by 3 bases and J by 0 bases, and 4 bases separated the two germline ends. Per germline, CDR1 SGDLS and CDR2 YYNGEE. This CDR3 has 13 amino acids. CDR3 DNA sequence: TGTGCCAGCAGCGGCCCCTCTGGAAACACCATATATTTT. Translating gives CASSGPSGNTIYF.

This chain links TRBV18 with TRBJ1-5; tentatively, D is TRBD1 (5 bases). Germline V gene data show CDR1 as KGHSH and CDR2 as LQKENI. This CDR3 spans 13 amino acids. V lost 8 bases, J lost 6 bases, and 14 bases lay in between. CDR3 loop: CASVQGAGQPQHF. Written as DNA, the CDR3 is TGTGCCAGCGTCCAGGGTGCAGGTCAGCCCCAGCATTTT.

The genes are TRBV9 and TRBJ2-7; D possibly corresponds to TRBD1 (6 bases). The ends were cut back, 0 bases at V and 0 bases at J, with 13 bases in the middle. Germline V gene lookup returns CDR1 SGDLS and CDR2 YYNGEE. The CDR3 runs 16 residues. The DNA for the CDR3 is TGTGCCAGCAGCGTAGACGCGCAGGGGCCCTCCTACGAGCAGTACTTC. Residues: CASSVDAQGPSYEQYF.

The chain couples TRBV7-2 to TRBJ2-7, with TRBD1 matching 8 bases. J lost 2 bases, V lost 5 bases, and 5 bases had no gene match. The CDR3 has 14 residues. CDR1 is SGHTA and CDR2 is FQGNSA in the germline V gene. CDR3 nucleotides: TGTGCCAGCAGCCGCGGACAGGGTACCTACGAGCAGTACTTC. Protein sequence: CASSRGQGTYEQYF.

This clone was counted a single time. The rearrangement links TRBV30 to TRBJ2-5; 12 nucleotides align to TRBD1. The CDR3 sequence is 15 residues long. Looked up from germline, CDR1 is GTSNPN and CDR2 is SVGIG (reference sequence). The trim removed 1 base at V and 5 bases at J, leaving 5 bases unmatched. CDR3 residues: CAWSEGTGGAETQYF. As DNA, the CDR3 is TGTGCCTGGAGTGAGGGGACAGGGGGCGCGGAGACCCAGTACTTC.

V gene TRBV27 combines with J gene TRBJ2-7; D possibly uses TRBD1 or TRBD2 (5 bases each). Looked up from germline, CDR1 is MNHEY and CDR2 is SMNVEV (reference sequence). The CDR3 has 17 residues. V was trimmed by 2 bases and J by 0 bases, leaving 17 bases between them. The CDR3 spells CASSLLGTPKPSYEQYF. In DNA form, the CDR3 reads TGTGCCAGCAGTTTACTCGGGACGCCAAAACCCTCCTACGAGCAGTACTTC.

J is TRBJ1-5 and V is TRBV10-1, with TRBD1 matching 9 bases. Germline V lookup: CDR1 WNHNN, CDR2 SYGVQD (reference sequence). Trimming cost V 10 bases and J 7 bases; bases outside gene matches: 8. This CDR3 comprises 13 residues. This CDR3 reads CAIRRDREQPQHF. CDR3 nucleotide sequence: TGCGCCATCAGAAGGGACAGGGAACAGCCCCAGCATTTT.

This sequence joins TRBV28 and TRBJ1-5; 7 bases match TRBD1. This CDR3 is built from 17 residues. The germline CDR1 and CDR2 sequences are MDHEN and SYDVKM. V was clipped by 7 bases and J by 0 bases; unmatched bases: 12. The CDR3 region has the DNA TGTGCCAGCAACTCCCCCGACAGGGATTTTAGCAATCAGCCCCAGCATTTT. It is translated as CASNSPDRDFSNQPQHF.

Only a few counts were recorded for this clone. Other DNA sequences in the sample encode the same CDR3. This sequence joins TRBV5-1 and TRBJ2-1; 8 bases agree with TRBD1. This CDR3 has 14 residues. From germline, CDR1 is SGHRS and CDR2 YFSETQ. Unmatched junction bases numbered 2, after V lost 0 bases and J lost 6 bases. The CDR3 region has the DNA TGCGCCAGCAGCTTGGGGCAGGGGGCCAATGAGCAGTTCTTC. It specifies CASSLGQGANEQFF.

This chain links TRBV28 with TRBJ1-2; D is perhaps TRBD1 (5 bases). Germline lookup yields CDR1 MDHEN and CDR2 SYDVKM. CDR3 length equals 11 residues. V was clipped by 7 bases and J by 10 bases, with 13 bases between them. The CDR3 reads CASTLWGYYTF. CDR3 coding DNA: TGTGCCAGCACCCTATGGGGGTACTACACCTTC.

This clone was recorded only once. The rearrangement links TRBV28 to TRBJ2-5; the D gene could be TRBD1 or TRBD2 (5 bases each). The tail of the sequence fits TRBJ2-7 better, so the J call may be wrong. Germline V gives CDR1 MDHEN, CDR2 SYDVKM. This CDR3 region has 14 residues. The CDR3 spells CASSTRGEHLEQYF. CDR3 coding DNA: TGTGCCAGCAGTACCCGGGGCGAGCACCTCGAGCAGTACTTC.

The chain has TRBV7-8 and TRBJ2-5; 12 bases agree with TRBD2. The V and J ends lost 2 bases and 7 bases, in that order; junction bases with no gene match: 17. The CDR3 sequence is 19 residues long. Germline values: CDR1 SGHVS, CDR2 FQNEAQ. The CDR3 loop reads CASSLSPGRLAGVLGTQYF. The CDR3 nucleotides read TGTGCCAGCAGCTTATCCCCAGGGCGACTAGCGGGGGTTTTAGGGACCCAGTACTTC.

The chain couples TRBV18 to TRBJ2-2, with D possibly being TRBD1 or TRBD2 (5 bases each). Germline CDR1 is KGHSH and CDR2 is LQKENI. The CDR3 length is 16 residues. The V end was cut by 3 bases, the J end by 6 bases, with 17 bases between. The CDR3 sequence: CASSPGRSLSPGELFF. CDR3 coding DNA: TGTGCCAGCTCACCGGGACGGAGTTTGAGCCCCGGGGAGCTGTTTTTT.